A single T cell receptor beta chain is shown here with its context. TCRdb's table, derived via immunoSEQ multiplex PCR, lists solely in-frame clones and lacks some. The table shows approximately 130,000 clones, with 85% to 90% occurring only once. The germline V gene encodes CDR1 MNHEY and CDR2 SVGAGI. Trimming pared 2 bases from V and 2 bases from J, leaving 9 bases between. The CDR3 is 14 amino acids. The entry originates in a study of T cell responses to AZD1222 COVID-19 vaccine. Second-dose schedules of about 4 or about 12 weeks were combined. The rearrangement links TRBV6-5 to TRBJ1-2; the D is unclear. Sequenced here: peripheral blood, sampled 28 days after the second AZD1222 dose. This TCR derives from an adult who received the AZD1222 COVID-19 vaccine. The CDR3 DNA reads TGTGCCAGCAGTTACGAGAGAAGGAACTATGGCTACACCTTC. It yields the protein CASSYERRNYGYTF.